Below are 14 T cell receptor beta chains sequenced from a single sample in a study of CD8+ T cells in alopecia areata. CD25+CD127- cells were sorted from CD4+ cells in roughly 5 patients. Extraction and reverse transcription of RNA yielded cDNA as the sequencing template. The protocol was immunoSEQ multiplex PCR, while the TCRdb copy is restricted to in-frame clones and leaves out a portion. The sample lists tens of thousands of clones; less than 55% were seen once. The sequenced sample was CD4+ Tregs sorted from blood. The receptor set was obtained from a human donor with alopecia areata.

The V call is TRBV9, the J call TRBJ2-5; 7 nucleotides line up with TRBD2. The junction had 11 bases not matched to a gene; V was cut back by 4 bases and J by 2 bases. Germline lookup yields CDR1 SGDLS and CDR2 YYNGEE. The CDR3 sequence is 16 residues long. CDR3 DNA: TGTGCCAGCAGCTATAACGAGCGGGGACCGCAAGAGACCCAGTACTTC. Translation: CASSYNERGPQETQYF.

CDR3 DNA: TGCGCCAGCAGCTTAGCGGAGACCCAGTACTTC. As protein: CASSLAETQYF. The V gene is TRBV5-1, the J gene TRBJ2-5, with D unclear. This CDR3 is 11 amino acids long. Trimming cost V 2 bases and J 5 bases, with 4 bases left between them. CDR1 is SGHRS, CDR2 YFSETQ, per germline. Full variable domain (missing parts from reference TRBV5-1 and TRBJ2-5): KAGVTQTPRYLIKTRGQQVTLSCSPISGHRSVSWYQQTPGQGLQFLFEYFSETQRNKGNFPGRFSGRQFSNSRSEMNVSTLELGDSALYLCASSLAETQYFGPGTRLLVL.

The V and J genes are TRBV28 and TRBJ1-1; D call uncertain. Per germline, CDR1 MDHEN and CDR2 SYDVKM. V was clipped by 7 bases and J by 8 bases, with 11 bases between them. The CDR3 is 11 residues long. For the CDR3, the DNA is TGTGCCAGCAAAGGGCGGTCGGAAGCTTTCTTT. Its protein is CASKGRSEAFF.

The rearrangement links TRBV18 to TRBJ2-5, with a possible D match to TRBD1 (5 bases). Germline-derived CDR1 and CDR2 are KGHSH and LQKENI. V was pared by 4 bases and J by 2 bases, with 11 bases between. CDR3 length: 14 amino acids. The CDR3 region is CASSRDDRQETQYF. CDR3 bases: TGTGCCAGCTCACGTGATGACAGACAAGAGACCCAGTACTTC.

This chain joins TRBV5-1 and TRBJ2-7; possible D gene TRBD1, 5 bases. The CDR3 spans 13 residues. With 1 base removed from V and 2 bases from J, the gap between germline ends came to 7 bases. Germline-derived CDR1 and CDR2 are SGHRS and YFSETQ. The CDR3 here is CASSLTGPYEQYF. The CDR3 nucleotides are TGCGCCAGCAGCTTGACAGGACCCTACGAGCAGTACTTC.

The CDR3 loop reads CASSSSGTGAHIPAWEQYF. The CDR3 coding sequence is TGCGCCAGCAGTTCGTCGGGGACAGGGGCCCACATACCTGCCTGGGAGCAGTACTTC. The rearrangement joins TRBV5-1 to TRBJ2-7; TRBD1 matches at 10 bases. This CDR3 has 19 amino acids. The germline V gene encodes CDR1 SGHRS and CDR2 YFSETQ. J lost 7 bases, V lost 5 bases, and 24 bases had no gene match.

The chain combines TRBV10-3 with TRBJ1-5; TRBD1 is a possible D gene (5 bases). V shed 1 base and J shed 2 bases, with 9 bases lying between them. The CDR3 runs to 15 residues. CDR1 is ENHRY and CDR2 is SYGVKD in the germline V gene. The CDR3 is CAISELGGGNQPQHF. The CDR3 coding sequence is TGTGCCATCAGTGAGTTGGGAGGGGGCAATCAGCCCCAGCATTTT.

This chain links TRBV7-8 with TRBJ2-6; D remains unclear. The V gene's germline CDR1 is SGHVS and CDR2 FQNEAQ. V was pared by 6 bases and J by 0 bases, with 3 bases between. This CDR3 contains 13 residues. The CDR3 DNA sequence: TGTGCCAGCAGAGACTCTGGGGCCAACGTCCTGACTTTC. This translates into CASRDSGANVLTF.

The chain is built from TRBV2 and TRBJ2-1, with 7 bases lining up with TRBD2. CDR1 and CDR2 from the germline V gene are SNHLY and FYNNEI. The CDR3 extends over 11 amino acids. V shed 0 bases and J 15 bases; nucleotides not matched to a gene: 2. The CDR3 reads CASSEAGEGFF. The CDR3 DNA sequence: TGTGCCAGCAGTGAAGCGGGGGAGGGGTTCTTC.

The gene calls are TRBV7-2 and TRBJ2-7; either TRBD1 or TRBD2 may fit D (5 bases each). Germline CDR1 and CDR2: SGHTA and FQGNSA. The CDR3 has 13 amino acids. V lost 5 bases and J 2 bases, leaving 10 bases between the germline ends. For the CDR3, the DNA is TGTGCCAGCAGCATGGGACCAGCCTACGAGCAGTACTTC. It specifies CASSMGPAYEQYF.

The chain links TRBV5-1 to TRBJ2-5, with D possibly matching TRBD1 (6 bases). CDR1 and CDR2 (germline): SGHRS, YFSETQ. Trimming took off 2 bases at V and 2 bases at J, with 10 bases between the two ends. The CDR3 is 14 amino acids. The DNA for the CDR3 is TGCGCCAGCAGCTTCCAGGGGACACAAGAGACCCAGTACTTC. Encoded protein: CASSFQGTQETQYF.

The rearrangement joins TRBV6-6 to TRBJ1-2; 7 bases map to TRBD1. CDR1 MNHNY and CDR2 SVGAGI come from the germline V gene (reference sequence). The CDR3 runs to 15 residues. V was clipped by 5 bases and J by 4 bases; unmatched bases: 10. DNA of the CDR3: TGTGCCAGCAGTGACAGGGCCGTGGGAGCCTATGGCTACACCTTC. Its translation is CASSDRAVGAYGYTF.

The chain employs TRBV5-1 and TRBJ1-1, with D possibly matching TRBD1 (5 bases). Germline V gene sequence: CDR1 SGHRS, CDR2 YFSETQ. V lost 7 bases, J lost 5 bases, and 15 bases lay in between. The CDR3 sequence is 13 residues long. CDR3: CASQVEGLTEAFF. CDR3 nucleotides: TGCGCCAGCCAAGTTGAGGGGTTAACTGAAGCTTTCTTT.

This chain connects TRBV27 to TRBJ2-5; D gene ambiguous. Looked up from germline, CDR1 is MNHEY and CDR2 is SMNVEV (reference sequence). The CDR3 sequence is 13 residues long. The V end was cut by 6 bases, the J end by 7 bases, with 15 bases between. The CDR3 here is CASRLSASGTQYF. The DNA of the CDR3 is TGTGCCAGCAGATTGTCTGCTTCGGGGACCCAGTACTTC.